This TCR beta chain originates from a study of blood T cells in healthy people across ages. Study-level points and caveats: Long-lived donors had more naive CD4+ cells and higher diversity than aged donors. Observed TCR beta diversity showed a strong correlation with the percentage of naive T cells as measured by flow cytometry.

PCR was performed a second time for 7 to 11 cycles using a sample-barcoded 5' primer and a J-beta primer mix. TCRdb re-analysed the 5' RACE reads in MiXCR, keeping a single row per CDR3 protein. The data contain 1.5 million to 2 million distinct CDR3 sequences, roughly 27% of them seen just once; the ten biggest clones take up roughly 8%. Remarks on this clonotype: Antigen unknown.

Germline values: CDR1 LNHDA, CDR2 SQIVND (reference sequence). The CDR3 spans 18 residues. Deletions cut 0 bases from V and 0 bases from J, with 17 bases between. The sample comprised blood. This receptor was identified in a woman in her twenties or thirties in good health. The rearrangement uses TRBV19 and TRBJ1-2; D is unclear. CDR3 loop: CASSIETLGRSPNYGYTF. The CDR3 coding sequence is TGTGCCAGTAGTATAGAGACTTTAGGACGGAGTCCTAACTATGGCTACACCTTC.